Below, 10 T cell receptor beta chains from the same sample are listed, as sequenced in a study of Graves' ophthalmopathy and Graves' hyperthyroidism. The TCR beta CDR3 regions underwent amplification from RNA transcripts. First-round RT-PCR relied on HTBI primers, and a second-round multiplex PCR came next. TCRdb redid the calling of the multiplex PCR reads with MiXCR, one entry per CDR3 protein. Of some 390,000 distinct CDR3 sequences in the sample, 18% were seen once. Sequenced sample: peripheral blood. Source of these receptors: a woman in her late teens or twenties with Graves' ophthalmopathy.

Ten or more counts support this clonotype. V usage is TRBV19 and J usage is TRBJ2-7, with no clear D. Germline V gene lookup returns CDR1 LNHDA and CDR2 SQIVND (reference sequence). Trimming left V 2 bases short and J 0 bases short, with 8 bases between. The CDR3 consists of 14 residues. This chain's CDR3 is CASSINPSSYEQYF. The CDR3 nucleotides are TGTGCCAGTAGTATAAACCCTAGCTCCTACGAGCAGTACTTC.

This clonotype showed up many times. The chain uses TRBV7-9 and TRBJ1-1; no firm D call. This CDR3 region has 15 residues. Trimming cost V 5 bases and J 6 bases, with 19 bases left between them. Germline V CDR1 and CDR2: SEHNR, FQNEAQ (reference sequence). The CDR3 spells CASSPTARARPEAFF. As DNA, the CDR3 is TGTGCCAGCAGCCCCACTGCGAGGGCTAGGCCTGAAGCTTTCTTT.

This clonotype was found many times. The chain employs TRBV29-1 and TRBJ2-7, with a possible D match to TRBD1 (6 bases). This CDR3 is built from 12 residues. Trimming took off 4 bases at V and 3 bases at J, with 10 bases between the two ends. Germline assignment: CDR1 SQVTM and CDR2 ANQGSEA. CDR3 nucleotide sequence: TGCAGCGTTGGCGGCAGGGGCTACGAGCAGTACTTC. Its protein product is CSVGGRGYEQYF.

Many counts were recorded for this clonotype. The chain uses TRBV20-1 and TRBJ2-7; 14 nucleotides agree with TRBD2. CDR1 DFQATT and CDR2 SNEGSKA come from the germline V gene (reference sequence). V was clipped by 0 bases and J by 0 bases; unmatched bases: 4. This CDR3 is 17 amino acids long. CDR3 sequence (DNA): TGCAGTGCTAGAGATGAGACTAGCGGGAGGGCCTCCTACGAGCAGTACTTC. As protein: CSARDETSGRASYEQYF.

Comments on this clonotype: A read error may explain this, as a much larger clone is one base away. The rearrangement links TRBV7-9 to TRBJ2-7; no reliable D call. The CDR3 sequence is 14 residues long. The V end lost 1 base, the J end lost 1 base, and 8 bases lay between the germline ends. Germline loops: CDR1 SEHNR, CDR2 FQNEAQ (reference sequence). CDR3 in DNA: TGTGCCAGCAGCTTAGAGGACGGGTCCTACGAGCAGTACTTC. As protein: CASSLEDGSYEQYF.

This clonotype was picked up a small number of times. The rearrangement links TRBV6-5 to TRBJ2-2; 7 nucleotides match TRBD1. Trimming at V came to 7 bases and at J to 1 base, leaving 3 bases not matched to a gene. This CDR3 contains 14 residues. Germline CDR1 reads MNHEY; CDR2 reads SVGAGI. The CDR3 DNA reads as TGTGCCAGCACCTGGACAGGGAACACCGGGGAGCTGTTTTTT. Encoded protein: CASTWTGNTGELFF.

In its sample, this clonotype was seen many times. This chain joins TRBV6-5 and TRBJ2-2; D is tentatively TRBD1 or TRBD2 (5 bases each). From germline, CDR1 is MNHEY and CDR2 SVGAGI. The CDR3 spans 16 residues. Trimming removed 10 bases at V and 4 bases at J, with 22 bases between. This CDR3 is CATPRGRARFTGELFF. As DNA, the CDR3 is TGTGCCACCCCGAGGGGCAGGGCTCGCTTCACCGGGGAGCTGTTTTTT.

Many counts were recorded for this clonotype. V and J are TRBV18 and TRBJ2-7; a weak D match, TRBD1 (6 bases). V lost 4 bases and J lost 3, with 10 bases in between. The germline gives CDR1 KGHSH, CDR2 LQKENI. The CDR3 is 13 residues long. The CDR3 loop reads CASSRDTYYEQYF. The CDR3 bases are TGTGCCAGCTCACGGGACACCTACTACGAGCAGTACTTC.

This clonotype was picked up many times. A clone one base away is much larger, so this may be a read error. V and J are TRBV6-2 or TRBV6-3 and TRBJ2-5, with 7 bases matching TRBD1. Looked up from germline, CDR1 is MNHEY and CDR2 is SVGEGT. The CDR3 loop spans 13 amino acids. In nucleotides, the CDR3 is TGTGCCAGCAGTTACCAGGGGGAGCCGACCCAGCACTTC. This gives the protein CASSYQGEPTQHF.

This clonotype was counted many times. At one of its ends the junction is not consistent with the germline gene, which may arise from a read error. The rearrangement uses TRBV29-1 and TRBJ2-7, with TRBD1 matching 9 bases. This CDR3 is 15 amino acids long. From germline, CDR1 is SQVTM and CDR2 ANQGSEA. The CDR3 nucleotides are TGCAGCGTTGTGCTGGTCGGACAGGGGATGAACGAGCCGTACTTC. This translates into CSVVLVGQGMNEPYF.